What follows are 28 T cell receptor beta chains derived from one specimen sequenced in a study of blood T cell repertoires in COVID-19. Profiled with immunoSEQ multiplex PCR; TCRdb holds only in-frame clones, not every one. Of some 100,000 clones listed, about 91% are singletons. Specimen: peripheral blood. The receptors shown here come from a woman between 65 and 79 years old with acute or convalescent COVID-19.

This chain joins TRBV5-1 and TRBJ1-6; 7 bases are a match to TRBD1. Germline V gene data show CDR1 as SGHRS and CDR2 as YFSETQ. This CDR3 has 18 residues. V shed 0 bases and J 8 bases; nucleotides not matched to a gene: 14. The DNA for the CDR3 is TGCGCCAGCAGCTTGGTCGGGACAGCGCACCCCGGGGATTCACCCCTCCACTTT. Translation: CASSLVGTAHPGDSPLHF.

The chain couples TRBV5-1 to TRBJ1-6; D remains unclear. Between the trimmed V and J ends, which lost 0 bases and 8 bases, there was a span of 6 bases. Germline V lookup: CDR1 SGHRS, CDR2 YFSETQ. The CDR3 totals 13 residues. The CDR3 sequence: CASSLERDSPLHF. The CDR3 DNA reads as TGCGCCAGCAGCTTGGAGCGGGATTCACCCCTCCACTTT. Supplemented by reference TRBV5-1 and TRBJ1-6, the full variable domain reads KAGVTQTPRYLIKTRGQQVTLSCSPISGHRSVSWYQQTPGQGLQFLFEYFSETQRNKGNFPGRFSGRQFSNSRSEMNVSTLELGDSALYLCASSLERDSPLHFGNGTRLTVT.

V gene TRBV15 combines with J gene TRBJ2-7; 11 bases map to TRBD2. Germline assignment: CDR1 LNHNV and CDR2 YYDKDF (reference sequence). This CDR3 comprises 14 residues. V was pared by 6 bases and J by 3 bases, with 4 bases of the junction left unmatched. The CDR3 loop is CATSITSGSYEQYF. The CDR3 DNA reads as TGTGCCACCAGTATAACTAGCGGGAGCTACGAGCAGTACTTC.

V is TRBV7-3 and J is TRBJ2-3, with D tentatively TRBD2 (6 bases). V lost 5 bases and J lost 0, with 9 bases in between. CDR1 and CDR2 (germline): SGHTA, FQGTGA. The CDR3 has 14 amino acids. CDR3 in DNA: TGTGCCAGCAGCCACAGCGGGAGCACAGATACGCAGTATTTT. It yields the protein CASSHSGSTDTQYF.

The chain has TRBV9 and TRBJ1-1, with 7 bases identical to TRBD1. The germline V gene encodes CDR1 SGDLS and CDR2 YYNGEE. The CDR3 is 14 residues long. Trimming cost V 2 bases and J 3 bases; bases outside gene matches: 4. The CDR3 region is CASSVTGVDTEAFF. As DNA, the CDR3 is TGTGCCAGCAGCGTTACAGGGGTCGACACTGAAGCTTTCTTT.

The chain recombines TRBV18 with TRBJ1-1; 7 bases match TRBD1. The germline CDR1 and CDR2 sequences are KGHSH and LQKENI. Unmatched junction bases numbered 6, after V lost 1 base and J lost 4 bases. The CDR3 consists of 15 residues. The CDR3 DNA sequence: TGTGCCAGCTCACCACAAGGACAGGCGGTCACTGAAGCTTTCTTT. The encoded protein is CASSPQGQAVTEAFF.

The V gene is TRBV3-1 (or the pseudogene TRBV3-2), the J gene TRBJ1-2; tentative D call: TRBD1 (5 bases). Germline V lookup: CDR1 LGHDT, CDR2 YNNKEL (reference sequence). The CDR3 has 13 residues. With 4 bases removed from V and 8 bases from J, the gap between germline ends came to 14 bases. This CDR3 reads CASSPQGSLGYTF. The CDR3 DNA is TGTGCCAGCAGCCCCCAGGGTTCTTTAGGCTACACCTTC.

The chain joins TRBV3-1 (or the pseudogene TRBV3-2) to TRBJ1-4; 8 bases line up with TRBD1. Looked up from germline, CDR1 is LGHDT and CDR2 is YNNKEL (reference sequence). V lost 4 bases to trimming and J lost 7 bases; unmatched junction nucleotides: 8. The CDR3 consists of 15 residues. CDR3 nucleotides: TGTGCCAGCAGCCTAGGACAGGGTTTGATTGAAAAACTGTTTTTT. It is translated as CASSLGQGLIEKLFF.

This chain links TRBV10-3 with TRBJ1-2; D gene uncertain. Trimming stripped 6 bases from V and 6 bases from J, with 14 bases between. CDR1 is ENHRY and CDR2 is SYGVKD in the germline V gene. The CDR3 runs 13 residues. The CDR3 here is CAIRARSGDGYTF. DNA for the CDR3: TGTGCCATCAGAGCCCGGTCCGGGGATGGCTACACCTTC.

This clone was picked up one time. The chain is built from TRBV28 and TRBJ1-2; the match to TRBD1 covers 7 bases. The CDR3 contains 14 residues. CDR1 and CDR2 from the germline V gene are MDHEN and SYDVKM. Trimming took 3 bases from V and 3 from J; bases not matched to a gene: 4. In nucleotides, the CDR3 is TGTGCCAGCAGTTTCGAGGGGGCGTACTATGGCTACACCTTC. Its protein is CASSFEGAYYGYTF.

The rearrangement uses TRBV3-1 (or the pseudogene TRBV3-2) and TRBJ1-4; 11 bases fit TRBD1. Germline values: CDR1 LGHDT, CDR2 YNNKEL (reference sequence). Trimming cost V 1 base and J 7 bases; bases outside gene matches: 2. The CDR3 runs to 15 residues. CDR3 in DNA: TGTGCCAGCAGCCAAGGGGACAGGGGGAGTGAAAAACTGTTTTTT. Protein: CASSQGDRGSEKLFF.

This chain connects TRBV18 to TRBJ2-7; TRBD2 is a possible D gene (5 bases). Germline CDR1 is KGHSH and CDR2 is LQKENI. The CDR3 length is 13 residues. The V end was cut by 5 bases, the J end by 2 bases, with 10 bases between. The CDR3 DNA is TGTGCCAGCTCAAGGACGGGAACCTACGAGCAGTACTTC. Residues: CASSRTGTYEQYF.

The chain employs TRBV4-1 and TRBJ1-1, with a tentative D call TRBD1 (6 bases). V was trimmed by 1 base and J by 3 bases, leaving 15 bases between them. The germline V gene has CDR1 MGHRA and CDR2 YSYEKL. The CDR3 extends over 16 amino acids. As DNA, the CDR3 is TGCGCCAGCAGCCAAGGCCGGGGAGGGGGATACACTGAAGCTTTCTTT. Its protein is CASSQGRGGGYTEAFF.

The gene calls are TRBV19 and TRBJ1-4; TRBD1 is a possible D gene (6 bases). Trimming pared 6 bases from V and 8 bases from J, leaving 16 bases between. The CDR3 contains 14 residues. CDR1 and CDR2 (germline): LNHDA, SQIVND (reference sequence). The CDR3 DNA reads TGTGCCAGTAGATCGGGGCAGGGGTACGAAAAACTGTTTTTT. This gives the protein CASRSGQGYEKLFF.

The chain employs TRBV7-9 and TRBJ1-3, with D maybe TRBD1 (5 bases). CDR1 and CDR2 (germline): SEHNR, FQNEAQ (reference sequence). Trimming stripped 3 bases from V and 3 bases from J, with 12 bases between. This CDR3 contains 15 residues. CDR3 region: CASSLGQGFGNTIYF. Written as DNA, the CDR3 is TGTGCCAGCAGCTTGGGGCAGGGCTTTGGAAACACCATATATTTT.

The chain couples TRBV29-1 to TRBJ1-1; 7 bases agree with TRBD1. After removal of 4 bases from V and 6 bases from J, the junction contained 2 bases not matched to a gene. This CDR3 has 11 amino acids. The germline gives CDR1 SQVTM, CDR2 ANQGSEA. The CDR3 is CSVGQGPEAFF. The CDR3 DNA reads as TGCAGCGTTGGACAGGGACCTGAAGCTTTCTTT. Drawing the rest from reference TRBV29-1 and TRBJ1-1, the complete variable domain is SAVISQKPSRDICQRGTSLTIQCQVDSQVTMMFWYRQQPGQSLTLIATANQGSEATYESGFVIDKFPISRPNLTFSTLTVSNMSPEDSSIYLCSVGQGPEAFFGQGTRLTVV.

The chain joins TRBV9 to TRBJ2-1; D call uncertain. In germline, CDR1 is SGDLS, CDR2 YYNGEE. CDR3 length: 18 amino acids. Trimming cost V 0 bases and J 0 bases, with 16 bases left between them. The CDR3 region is CASSVGVGESSSYNEQFF. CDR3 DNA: TGTGCCAGCAGCGTAGGGGTTGGAGAGTCCAGCTCCTACAATGAGCAGTTCTTC.

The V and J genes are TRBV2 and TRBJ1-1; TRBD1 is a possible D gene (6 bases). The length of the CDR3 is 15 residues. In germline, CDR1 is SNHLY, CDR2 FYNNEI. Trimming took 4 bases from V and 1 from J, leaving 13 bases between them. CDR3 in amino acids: CASSVRGAENTEAFF. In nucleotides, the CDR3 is TGTGCCAGCAGTGTTCGGGGGGCTGAGAACACTGAAGCTTTCTTT.

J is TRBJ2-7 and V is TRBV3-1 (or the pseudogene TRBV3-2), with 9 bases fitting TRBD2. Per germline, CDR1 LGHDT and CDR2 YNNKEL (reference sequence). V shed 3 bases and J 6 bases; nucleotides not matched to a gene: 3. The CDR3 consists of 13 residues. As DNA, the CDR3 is TGTGCCAGCAGCCAGACTAGCGGTCCCGAGCAGTACTTC. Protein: CASSQTSGPEQYF.

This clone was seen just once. The CDR3 sequence: CASSGEGQGNEKLFF. CDR3 coding DNA: TGTGCCAGCAGTGGGGAGGGGCAGGGGAATGAAAAACTGTTTTTT. The V and J genes are TRBV27 and TRBJ1-4; D perhaps matches TRBD1 (6 bases). V lost 5 bases and J lost 5, with 15 bases in between. Germline V gene lookup returns CDR1 MNHEY and CDR2 SMNVEV (reference sequence). This CDR3 comprises 15 residues.

CDR3 DNA sequence: TGTGCCAGCTCAAATTTTGTAGGAGACACAGATACGCAGTATTTT. Its protein product is CASSNFVGDTDTQYF. The chain has TRBV18 and TRBJ2-3; D is ambiguous. From germline, CDR1 is KGHSH and CDR2 LQKENI. The CDR3 spans 15 residues. The germline V and J ends were trimmed by 5 bases and 2 bases, with 14 bases remaining between them.

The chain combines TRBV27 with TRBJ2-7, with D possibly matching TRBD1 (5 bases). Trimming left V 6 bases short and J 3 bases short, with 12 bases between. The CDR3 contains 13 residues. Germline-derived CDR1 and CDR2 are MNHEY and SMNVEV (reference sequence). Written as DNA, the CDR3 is TGTGCCAGCAGACAGGTCCCAGGCTACGAGCAGTACTTC. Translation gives CASRQVPGYEQYF.

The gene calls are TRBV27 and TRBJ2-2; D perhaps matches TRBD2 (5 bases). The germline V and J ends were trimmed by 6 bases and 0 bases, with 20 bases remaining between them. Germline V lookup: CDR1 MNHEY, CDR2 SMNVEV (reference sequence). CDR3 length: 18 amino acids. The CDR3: CASSHNILVAANTGELFF. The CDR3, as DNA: TGTGCCAGCAGCCACAACATACTAGTGGCCGCGAACACCGGGGAGCTGTTTTTT.

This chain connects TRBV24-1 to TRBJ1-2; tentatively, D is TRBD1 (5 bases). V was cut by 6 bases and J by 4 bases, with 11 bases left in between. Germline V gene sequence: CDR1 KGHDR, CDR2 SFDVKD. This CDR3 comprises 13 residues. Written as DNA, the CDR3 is TGTGCCACCAGTTTGTCCGGGGGCTATGGCTACACCTTC. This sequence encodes CATSLSGGYGYTF.

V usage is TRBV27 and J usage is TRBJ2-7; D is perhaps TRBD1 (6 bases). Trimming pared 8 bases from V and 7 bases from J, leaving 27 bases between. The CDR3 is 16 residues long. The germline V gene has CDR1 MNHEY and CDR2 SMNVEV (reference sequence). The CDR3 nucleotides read TGTGCCAGCGGGCCCGGGACATTAACTATACGTGCGGAGCAGTACTTC. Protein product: CASGPGTLTIRAEQYF.

CDR3 coding DNA: TGCGCCAGCAGTACTAGCGGGAGTCATCTTGAGCAGTTCTTC. This gives the protein CASSTSGSHLEQFF. J is TRBJ2-1 and V is TRBV10-1, with 11 nucleotides matching TRBD2. CDR1 is WNHNN, CDR2 SYGVQD, per germline (reference sequence). The CDR3 loop spans 14 amino acids. V trimming: 5 bases; J trimming: 9 bases; junction bases outside the gene matches: 6.

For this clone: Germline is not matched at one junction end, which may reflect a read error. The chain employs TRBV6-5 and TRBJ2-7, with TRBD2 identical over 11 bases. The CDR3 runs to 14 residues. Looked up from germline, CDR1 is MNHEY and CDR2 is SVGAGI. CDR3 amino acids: CASSYTSGSANRHF. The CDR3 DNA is TGTGCCAGCAGTTACACTAGCGGGAGCGCCAATAGGCACTTC.

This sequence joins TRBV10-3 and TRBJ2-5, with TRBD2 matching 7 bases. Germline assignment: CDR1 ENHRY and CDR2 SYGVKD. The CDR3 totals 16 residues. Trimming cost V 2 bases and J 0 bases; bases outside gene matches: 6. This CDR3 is CAISEMWRGNQETQYF. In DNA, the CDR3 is TGTGCCATCAGTGAGATGTGGCGGGGGAACCAAGAGACCCAGTACTTC.